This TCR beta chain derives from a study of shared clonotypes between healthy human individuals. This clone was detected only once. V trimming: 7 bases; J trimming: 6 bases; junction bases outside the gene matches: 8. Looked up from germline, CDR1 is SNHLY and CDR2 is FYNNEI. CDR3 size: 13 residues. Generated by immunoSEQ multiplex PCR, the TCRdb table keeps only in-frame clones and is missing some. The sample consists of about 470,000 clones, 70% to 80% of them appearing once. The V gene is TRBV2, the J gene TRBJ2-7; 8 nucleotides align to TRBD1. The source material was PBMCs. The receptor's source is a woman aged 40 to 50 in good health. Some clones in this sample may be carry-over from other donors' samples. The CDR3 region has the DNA TGTGCCAGCACCCTAGACAGGGGAGGCGAGCAGTACTTC. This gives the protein CASTLDRGGEQYF.